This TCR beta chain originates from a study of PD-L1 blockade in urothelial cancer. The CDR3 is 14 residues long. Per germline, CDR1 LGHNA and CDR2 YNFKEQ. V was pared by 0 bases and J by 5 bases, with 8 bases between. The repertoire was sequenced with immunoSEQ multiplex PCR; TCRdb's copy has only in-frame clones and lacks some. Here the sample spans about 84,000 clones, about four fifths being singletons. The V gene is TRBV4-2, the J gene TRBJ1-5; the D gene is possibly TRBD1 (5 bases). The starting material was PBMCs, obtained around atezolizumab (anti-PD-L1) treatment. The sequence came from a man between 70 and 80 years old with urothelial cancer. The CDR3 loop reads CASSQEAGDQPQHF. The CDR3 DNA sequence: TGTGCCAGCAGCCAAGAGGCGGGGGATCAGCCCCAGCATTTT.